A single sample gave rise to the 16 T cell receptor beta chains below, sequenced in a study of blood T cell repertoires in COVID-19. Profiled with immunoSEQ multiplex PCR; TCRdb holds only in-frame clones, not every one. The data contain 200,000 to 250,000 clones, about nine tenths of them seen just once; the ten biggest clones take up 3.5% to 4.5%. Material for sequencing was PBMCs or T cells enriched from blood (not recorded which). The receptors stem from a woman aged 40 to 50 with acute COVID-19.

The V call is TRBV27, the J call TRBJ2-3, with TRBD1 identical over 8 bases. The germline CDR1 and CDR2 sequences are MNHEY and SMNVEV (reference sequence). The trim removed 4 bases at V and 4 bases at J, leaving 7 bases unmatched. CDR3 length equals 15 residues. The DNA for the CDR3 is TGTGCCAGCAGTTCTTGGACAGGGAGCCCAGATACGCAGTATTTT. This encodes CASSSWTGSPDTQYF.

The DNA of the CDR3 is TGTGCCAGCAGCGATACTTTAGCGCCTACCTACAATGAGCAGTTCTTC. This sequence encodes CASSDTLAPTYNEQFF. V is TRBV5-4 and J is TRBJ2-1, with D perhaps matching TRBD2 (5 bases). There are 16 residues in the CDR3. V was trimmed by 4 bases and J by 2 bases, leaving 16 bases between them. CDR1 is SGHNT and CDR2 is YYREEE in the germline V gene (reference sequence).

The chain recombines TRBV5-1 with TRBJ1-1, with D maybe TRBD1 (5 bases). The CDR3 runs 15 residues. The V gene's germline CDR1 is SGHRS and CDR2 YFSETQ. V dropped 0 bases and J dropped 0 bases, with 9 bases sitting between them. CDR3 DNA sequence: TGCGCCAGCAGCTTGGAAGCAGGGCTGAACACTGAAGCTTTCTTT. Translated, it gives CASSLEAGLNTEAFF.

The chain links TRBV6-2 or TRBV6-3 to TRBJ2-2; possibly TRBD1 for D (6 bases). V gave up 6 bases and J gave up 8 bases, with 13 bases separating them. Germline V gene sequence: CDR1 MNHEY, CDR2 SVGEGT. The CDR3 runs to 13 residues. The CDR3: CASSATGYGELFF. Written as DNA, the CDR3 is TGTGCCAGCAGCGCGACAGGTTATGGGGAGCTGTTTTTT.

The V gene is TRBV2, the J gene TRBJ2-1; possible D gene TRBD2, 6 bases. CDR3 length: 16 residues. Germline V lookup: CDR1 SNHLY, CDR2 FYNNEI. Trimming shortened V by 0 bases and J by 4 bases, and 13 bases separated the two germline ends. The CDR3 sequence: CASSEALAGFYNEQFF. The CDR3 DNA sequence: TGTGCCAGCAGTGAAGCGCTTGCGGGATTTTACAATGAGCAGTTCTTC.

The chain combines TRBV6-2 or TRBV6-3 with TRBJ1-1; D remains ambiguous. The CDR3 totals 17 residues. Germline V gene sequence: CDR1 MNHEY, CDR2 SVGEGT. The germline V and J ends were trimmed by 0 bases and 5 bases, with 19 bases remaining between them. The CDR3 DNA reads as TGTGCCAGCAGTTACTCGAGGGCCGCCGGAGGGCGTACTGAAGCTTTCTTT. Amino acid sequence: CASSYSRAAGGRTEAFF.

The table lists this clone with a count of one. A much bigger clone sits one base away, suggesting this may be a read error. Other nucleotide sequences in the sample specify the same CDR3. V usage is TRBV7-2 and J usage is TRBJ2-3, with no clear D. Germline V gene sequence: CDR1 SGHTA, CDR2 FQGNSA. V was trimmed by 1 base and J by 1 base, leaving 3 bases between them. The CDR3 has 13 residues. The chain's CDR3 is CASSLGGTDTQYF. CDR3 nucleotide sequence: TGTGCCAGCAGCTTAGGCGGCACAGATACGCAGTATTTT.

CDR3 coding DNA: TGTGCCAGCAGCTTAGACAGGGTGGGGGAGCAGTACGTC. It codes for CASSLDRVGEQYV. The gene calls are TRBV11-2 and TRBJ2-7, with D perhaps matching TRBD1 (5 bases). V lost 0 bases and J lost 7, with 10 bases in between. CDR3 length: 13 amino acids. Looked up from germline, CDR1 is SGHAT and CDR2 is FQNNGV.

This clone was seen more than once but under ten times. The chain carries TRBV5-1 and TRBJ2-7; 12 bases match TRBD2. The CDR3 consists of 16 residues. In germline, CDR1 is SGHRS, CDR2 YFSETQ. J lost 3 bases, V lost 1 base, and 5 bases had no gene match. CDR3 sequence reads: CASSLTSGGPNYEQYF. As DNA, the CDR3 is TGCGCCAGCAGCTTGACTAGCGGGGGGCCAAACTACGAGCAGTACTTC.

The chain links TRBV2 to TRBJ2-7; TRBD2 aligns across 14 bases. The CDR3 is 15 amino acids. Germline V gene lookup returns CDR1 SNHLY and CDR2 FYNNEI. With V trimmed by 7 bases and J by 4 bases, 6 bases remained unmatched. The DNA for the CDR3 is TGTGCCAGCACACCGGGACTAGCGGGGGAGTACGAGCAGTACTTC. It yields the protein CASTPGLAGEYEQYF. Full variable domain (remainder filled in from reference TRBV2 and TRBJ2-7): EPEVTQTPSHQVTQMGQEVILRCVPISNHLYFYWYRQILGQKVEFLVSFYNNEISEKSEIFDDQFSVERPDGSNFTLKIRSTKLEDSAMYFCASTPGLAGEYEQYFGPGTRLTVT.

CDR3 sequence: CASSRTTVSLYGYTF. The CDR3 bases are TGTGCCAGCAGCCGTACGACAGTCTCGCTCTATGGCTACACCTTC. The J gene is TRBJ1-2, the V gene TRBV11-2; possibly TRBD1 for D (5 bases). Per germline, CDR1 SGHAT and CDR2 FQNNGV. This CDR3 region has 15 residues. Between the trimmed V and J ends, which lost 5 bases and 4 bases, there was a span of 17 bases.

The V and J genes are TRBV18 and TRBJ2-1, with 7 nucleotides matching TRBD2. The V segment lost 4 bases and the J segment 4 bases; nucleotides outside the gene matches: 4. The CDR3 is 14 residues long. Per germline, CDR1 KGHSH and CDR2 LQKENI. DNA for the CDR3: TGTGCCAGCTCACAAAGCGGGGATTACAATGAGCAGTTCTTC. This translates into CASSQSGDYNEQFF. The complete variable domain, with remaining parts taken from reference TRBV18 and TRBJ2-1, reads NAGVMQNPRHLVRRRGQEARLRCSPMKGHSHVYWYRQLPEEGLKFMVYLQKENIIDESGMPKERFSAEFPKEGPSILRIQQVVRGDSAAYFCASSQSGDYNEQFFGPGTRLTVL.

V is TRBV19 and J is TRBJ1-5; TRBD1 agrees at 8 bases. CDR3 size: 15 residues. CDR1 LNHDA and CDR2 SQIVND come from the germline V gene (reference sequence). Trimming cost V 1 base and J 6 bases; bases outside gene matches: 5. The CDR3 DNA reads TGTGCCAGTAGTATAGTCCAGGGGGCTCCTCAGCCCCAGCATTTT. Translated: CASSIVQGAPQPQHF. Supplemented by reference TRBV19 and TRBJ1-5, the full variable domain reads DGGITQSPKYLFRKEGQNVTLSCEQNLNHDAMYWYRQDPGQGLRLIYYSQIVNDFQKGDIAEGYSVSREKKESFPLTVTSAQKNPTAFYLCASSIVQGAPQPQHFGDGTRLSIL.

The chain combines TRBV7-2 with TRBJ2-3, with a possible D match to TRBD1 (6 bases). CDR3 length equals 15 residues. Germline values: CDR1 SGHTA, CDR2 FQGNSA. V lost 4 bases and J lost 2, with 13 bases in between. The CDR3 DNA reads as TGTGCCAGCAGCTCAGGACAGCTTAACACAGATACGCAGTATTTT. Its protein product is CASSSGQLNTDTQYF.

The chain carries TRBV9 and TRBJ1-3; perhaps TRBD1 as D (5 bases). Germline-derived CDR1 and CDR2 are SGDLS and YYNGEE. The length of the CDR3 is 15 residues. The ends were cut back, 4 bases at V and 5 bases at J, with 16 bases in the middle. CDR3 in DNA: TGTGCCAGCAGCCAAGGCGGGGCAGCCCGAAACACCATATATTTT. Its translation: CASSQGGAARNTIYF. The full variable domain, its missing parts supplied by reference TRBV9 and TRBJ1-3, is DSGVTQTPKHLITATGQRVTLRCSPRSGDLSVYWYQQSLDQGLQFLIQYYNGEERAKGNILERFSAQQFPDLHSELNLSSLELGDSALYFCASSQGGAARNTIYFGEGSWLTVV.

This clone was seen a handful of times. V is TRBV6-4 and J is TRBJ2-3; perhaps TRBD2 as D (5 bases). V was trimmed by 0 bases and J by 2 bases, leaving 9 bases between them. This CDR3 region has 15 residues. Germline V CDR1 and CDR2: MRHNA, SNTAGT. As DNA, the CDR3 is TGTGCCAGCAGTGACTCTGCGGGCCCCACAGATACGCAGTATTTT. Translating it yields CASSDSAGPTDTQYF.